This T cell receptor (beta chain) stems from a study of blood T cells in healthy people across ages. Through a sample-barcoded 5' primer and a J-beta primer mix, a second PCR was run for roughly 6 to 12 cycles. TCRdb independently ran MiXCR on the 5' RACE reads; one entry per CDR3 protein. The sample shows approximately 1,700,000 distinct CDR3 sequences, more than 35% of them seen only once. About this clonotype: Antigen unknown.

The CDR3 runs to 16 residues. V lost 2 bases to trimming and J lost 0 bases, with 15 bases between them. Looked up from germline, CDR1 is SGHDT and CDR2 is YYEEEE. Healthy Caucasian individuals from Russia aged about 6 to 90 served as donors. Peripheral blood was drawn, approximately 9.5 milliliters per donor. Study-wide points: More naive CD4+ cells and higher diversity marked long-lived donors relative to aged donors.

The sequenced sample consisted of blood. This clonotype was obtained from a human donor in good health. V gene TRBV5-6 combines with J gene TRBJ2-7, with D perhaps matching TRBD1 (6 bases). DNA for the CDR3: TGTGCCAGCAGCTTAACTCTCAGCAGGGGCTCCTACGAGCAGTACTTC. It is translated as CASSLTLSRGSYEQYF. Drawing the rest from reference TRBV5-6 and TRBJ2-7, the complete variable domain is DAGVTQSPTHLIKTRGQQVTLRCSPKSGHDTVSWYQQALGQGPQFIFQYYEEEERQRGNFPDRFSGHQFPNYSSELNVNALLLGDSALYLCASSLTLSRGSYEQYFGPGTRLTVT.